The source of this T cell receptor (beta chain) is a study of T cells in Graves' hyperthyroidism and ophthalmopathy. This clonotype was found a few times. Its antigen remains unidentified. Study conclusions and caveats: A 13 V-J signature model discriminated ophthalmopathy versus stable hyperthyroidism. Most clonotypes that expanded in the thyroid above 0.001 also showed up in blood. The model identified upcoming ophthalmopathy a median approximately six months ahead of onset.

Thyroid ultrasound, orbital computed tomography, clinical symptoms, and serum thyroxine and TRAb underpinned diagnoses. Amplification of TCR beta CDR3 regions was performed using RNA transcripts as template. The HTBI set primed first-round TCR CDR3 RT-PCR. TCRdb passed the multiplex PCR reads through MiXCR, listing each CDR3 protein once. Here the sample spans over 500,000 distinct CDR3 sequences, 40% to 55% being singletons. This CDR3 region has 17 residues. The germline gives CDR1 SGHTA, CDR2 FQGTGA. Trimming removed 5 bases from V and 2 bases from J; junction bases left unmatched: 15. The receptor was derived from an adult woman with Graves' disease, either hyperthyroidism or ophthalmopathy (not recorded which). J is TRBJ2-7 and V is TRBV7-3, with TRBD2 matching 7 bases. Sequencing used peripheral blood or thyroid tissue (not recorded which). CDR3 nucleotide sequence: TGTGCCAGCAGCCTTACCGGTAGGCGGGAGAATACCTACGAGCAGTACTTC. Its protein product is CASSLTGRRENTYEQYF.